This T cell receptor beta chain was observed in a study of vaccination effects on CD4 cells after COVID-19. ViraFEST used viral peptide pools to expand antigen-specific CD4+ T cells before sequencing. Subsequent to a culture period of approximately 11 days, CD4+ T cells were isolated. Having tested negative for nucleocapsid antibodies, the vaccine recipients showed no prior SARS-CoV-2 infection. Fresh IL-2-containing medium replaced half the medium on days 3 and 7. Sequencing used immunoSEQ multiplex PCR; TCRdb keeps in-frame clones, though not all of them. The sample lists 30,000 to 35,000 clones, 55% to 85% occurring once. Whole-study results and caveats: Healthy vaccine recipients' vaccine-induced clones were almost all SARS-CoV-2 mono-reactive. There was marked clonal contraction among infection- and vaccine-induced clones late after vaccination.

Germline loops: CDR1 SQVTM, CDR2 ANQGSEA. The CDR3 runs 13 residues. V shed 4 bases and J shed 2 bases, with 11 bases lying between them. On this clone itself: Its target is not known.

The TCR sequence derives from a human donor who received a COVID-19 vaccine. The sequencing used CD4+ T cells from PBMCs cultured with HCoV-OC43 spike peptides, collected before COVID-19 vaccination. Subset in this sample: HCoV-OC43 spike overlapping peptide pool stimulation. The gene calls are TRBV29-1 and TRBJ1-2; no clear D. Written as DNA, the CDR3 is TGCAGCGTTGTCTCAACAATGAACTATGGCTACACCTTC. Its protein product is CSVVSTMNYGYTF.